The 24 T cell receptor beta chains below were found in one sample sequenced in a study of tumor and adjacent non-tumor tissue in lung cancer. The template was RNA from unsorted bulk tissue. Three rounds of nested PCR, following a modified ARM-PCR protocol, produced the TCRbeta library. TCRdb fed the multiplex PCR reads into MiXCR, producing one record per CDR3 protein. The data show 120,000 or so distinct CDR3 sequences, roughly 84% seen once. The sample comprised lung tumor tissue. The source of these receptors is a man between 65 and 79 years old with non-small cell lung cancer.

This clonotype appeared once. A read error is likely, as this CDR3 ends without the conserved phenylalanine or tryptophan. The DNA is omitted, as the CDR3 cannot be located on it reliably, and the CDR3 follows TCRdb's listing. The CDR3 sequence: CSANPTSGGTDTQYL. This chain connects TRBV29-1 to TRBJ2-3; the listed D gene, TRBD2, was not tested against the DNA. CDR1 is SQVTM and CDR2 is ANQGSEA in the germline V gene. Termini included, the CDR3 measures 15 amino acids.

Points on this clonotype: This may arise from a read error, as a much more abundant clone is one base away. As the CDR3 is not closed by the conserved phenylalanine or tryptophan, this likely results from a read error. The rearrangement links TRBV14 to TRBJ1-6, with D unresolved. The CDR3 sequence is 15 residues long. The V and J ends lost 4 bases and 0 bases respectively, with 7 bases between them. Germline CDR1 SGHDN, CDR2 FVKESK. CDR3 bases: TGTGCCAGCAGCCCGGGCAGCTCCTATAATTCACCCCTCCACATT. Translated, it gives CASSPGSSYNSPLHI.

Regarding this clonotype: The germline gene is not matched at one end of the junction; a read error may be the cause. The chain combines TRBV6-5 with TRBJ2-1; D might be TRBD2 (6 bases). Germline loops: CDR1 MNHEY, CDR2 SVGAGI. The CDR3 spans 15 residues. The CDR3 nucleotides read TGTGCCAGCTGTACGAGGTCAGGGAGGTTCAATGAGCAGTTCTTT. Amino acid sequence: CASCTRSGRFNEQFF.

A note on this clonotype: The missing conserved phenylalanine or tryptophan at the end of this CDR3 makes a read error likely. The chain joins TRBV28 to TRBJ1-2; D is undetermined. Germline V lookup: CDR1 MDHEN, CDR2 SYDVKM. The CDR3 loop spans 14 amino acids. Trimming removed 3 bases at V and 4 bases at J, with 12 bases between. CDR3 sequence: CASSLVGRSYGYTY. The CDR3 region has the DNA TGTGCCAGCAGTTTGGTCGGCAGATCCTATGGCTACACCTAC.

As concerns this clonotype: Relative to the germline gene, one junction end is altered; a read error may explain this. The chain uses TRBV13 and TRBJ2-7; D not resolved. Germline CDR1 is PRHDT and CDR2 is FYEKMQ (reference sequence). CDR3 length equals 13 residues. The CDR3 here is CASSSTMGDEQYF. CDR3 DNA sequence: TGTGCTAGCAGCTCAACCATGGGCGACGAGCAGTACTTC. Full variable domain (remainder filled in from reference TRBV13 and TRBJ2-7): AAGVIQSPRHLIKEKRETATLKCYPIPRHDTVYWYQQGPGQDPQFLISFYEKMQSDKGSIPDRFSAQQFSDYHSELNMSSLELGDSALYFCASSSTMGDEQYFGPGTRLTVT.

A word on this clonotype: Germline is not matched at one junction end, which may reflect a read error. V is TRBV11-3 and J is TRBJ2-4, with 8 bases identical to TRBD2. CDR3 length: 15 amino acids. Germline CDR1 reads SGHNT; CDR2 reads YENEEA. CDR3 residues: CVSSPGGDGINVQYF. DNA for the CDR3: TGTGTCAGCAGCCCGGGAGGGGATGGCATAAACGTTCAGTACTTC.

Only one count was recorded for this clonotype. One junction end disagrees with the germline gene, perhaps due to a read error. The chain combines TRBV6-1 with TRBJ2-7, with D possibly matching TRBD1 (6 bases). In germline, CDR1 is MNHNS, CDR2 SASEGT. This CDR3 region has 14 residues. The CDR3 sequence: CASTEAQGTREHCF. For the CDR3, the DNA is TGTGCCAGCACTGAAGCACAGGGAACAAGGGAGCACTGCTTC.

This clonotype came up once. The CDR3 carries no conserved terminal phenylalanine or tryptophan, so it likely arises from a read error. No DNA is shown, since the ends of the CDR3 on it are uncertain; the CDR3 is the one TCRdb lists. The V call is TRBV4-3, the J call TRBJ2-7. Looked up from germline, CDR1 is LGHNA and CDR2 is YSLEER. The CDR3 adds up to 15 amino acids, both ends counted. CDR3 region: CASSQGRGYLGEQYL.

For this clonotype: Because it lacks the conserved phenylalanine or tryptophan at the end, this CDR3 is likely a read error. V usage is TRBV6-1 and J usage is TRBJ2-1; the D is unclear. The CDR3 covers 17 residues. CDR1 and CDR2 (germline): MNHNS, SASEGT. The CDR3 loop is CASSEDVRLFGYNEQFY. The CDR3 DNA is TGTGCCAGCAGTGAAGACGTGAGACTCTTTGGCTACAATGAACAGTTCTAC.

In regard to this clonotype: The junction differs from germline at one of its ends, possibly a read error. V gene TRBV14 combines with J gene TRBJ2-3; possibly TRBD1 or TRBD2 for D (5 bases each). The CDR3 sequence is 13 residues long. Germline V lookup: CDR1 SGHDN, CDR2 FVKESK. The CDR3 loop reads CVSSQGEEDTQYF. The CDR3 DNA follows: TGTGTCAGCAGCCAGGGAGAAGAAGATACGCAGTATTTT.

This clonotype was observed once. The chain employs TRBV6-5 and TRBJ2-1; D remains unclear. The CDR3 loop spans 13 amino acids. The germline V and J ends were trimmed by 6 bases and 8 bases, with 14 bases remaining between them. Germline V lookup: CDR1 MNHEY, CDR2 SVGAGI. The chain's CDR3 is CASRESDHDEQFF. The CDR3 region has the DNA TGTGCCAGCAGAGAATCCGACCACGATGAGCAGTTCTTC.

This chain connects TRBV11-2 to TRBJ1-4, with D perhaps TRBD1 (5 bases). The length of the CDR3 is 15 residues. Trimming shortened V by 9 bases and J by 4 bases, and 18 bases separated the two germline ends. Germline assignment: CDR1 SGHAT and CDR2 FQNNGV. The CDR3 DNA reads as TGTGCCAGTAACAGAAGTCGGACAAGTAATGAAAAACTGTTTTTT. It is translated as CASNRSRTSNEKLFF.

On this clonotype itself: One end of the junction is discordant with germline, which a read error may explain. CDR3 sequence reads: CASSQGLGGLRTHYF. As DNA, the CDR3 is TGCGCCAGCAGCCAGGGACTCGGAGGCTTGCGGACCCACTACTTC. The chain has TRBV4-1 and TRBJ2-5, with a possible D match to TRBD2 (6 bases). This CDR3 is built from 15 residues. Germline CDR1 MGHRA, CDR2 YSYEKL.

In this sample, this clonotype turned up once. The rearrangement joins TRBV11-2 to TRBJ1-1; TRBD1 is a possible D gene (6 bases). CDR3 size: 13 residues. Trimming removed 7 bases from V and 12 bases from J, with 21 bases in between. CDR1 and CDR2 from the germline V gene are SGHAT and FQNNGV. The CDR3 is CASNVGTSHKPFF. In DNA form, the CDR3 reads TGTGCCAGCAATGTAGGGACATCCCATAAACCTTTCTTT.

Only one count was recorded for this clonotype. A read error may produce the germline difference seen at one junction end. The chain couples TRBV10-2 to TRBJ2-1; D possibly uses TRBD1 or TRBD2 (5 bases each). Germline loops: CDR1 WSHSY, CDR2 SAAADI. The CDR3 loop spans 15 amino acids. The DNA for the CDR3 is TGCGCCGGCAGGTCCCCGGGACCCTCTTCTCATGAGCAACTCTTC. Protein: CAGRSPGPSSHEQLF.

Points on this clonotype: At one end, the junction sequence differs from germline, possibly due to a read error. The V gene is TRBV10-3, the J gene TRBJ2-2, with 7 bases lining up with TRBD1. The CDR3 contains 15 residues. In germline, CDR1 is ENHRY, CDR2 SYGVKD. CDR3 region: CAISESVSNTGELLF. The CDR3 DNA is TGTGCCATCAGTGAGTCAGTATCGAACACAGGGGAGCTGTTATTT.

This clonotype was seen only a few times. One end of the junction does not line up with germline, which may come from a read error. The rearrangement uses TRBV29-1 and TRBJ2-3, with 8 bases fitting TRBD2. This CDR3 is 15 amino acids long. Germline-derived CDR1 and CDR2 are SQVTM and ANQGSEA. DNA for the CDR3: TGCAACGTGGAAAGACTAGCGACGGTAACAGGTACGCAGTATTTT. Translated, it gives CNVERLATVTGTQYF.

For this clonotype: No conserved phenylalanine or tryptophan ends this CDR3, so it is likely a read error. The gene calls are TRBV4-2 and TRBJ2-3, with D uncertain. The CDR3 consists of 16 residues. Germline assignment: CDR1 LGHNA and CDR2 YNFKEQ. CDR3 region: CASSQALGSVTDTQYL. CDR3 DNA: TGTGCAAGCAGCCAAGCTCTAGGAAGCGTTACAGATACGCAGTATTTG.

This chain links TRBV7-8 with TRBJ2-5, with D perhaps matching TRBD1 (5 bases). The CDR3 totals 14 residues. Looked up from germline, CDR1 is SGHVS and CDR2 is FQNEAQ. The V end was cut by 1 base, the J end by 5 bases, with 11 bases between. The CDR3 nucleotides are TGTGCCAGCAGCTTAGGATTGGGGCCTGAGACCCAGTACTTC. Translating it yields CASSLGLGPETQYF.

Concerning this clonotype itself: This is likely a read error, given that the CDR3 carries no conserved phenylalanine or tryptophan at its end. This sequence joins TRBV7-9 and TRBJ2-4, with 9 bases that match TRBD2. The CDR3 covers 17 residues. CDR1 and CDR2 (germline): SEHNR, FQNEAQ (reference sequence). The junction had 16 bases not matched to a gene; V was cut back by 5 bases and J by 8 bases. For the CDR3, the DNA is TGTGCCAGCAGCACTTCTCGTTGGGCTAGCGGGGCTGACATTCAGTACTTG. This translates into CASSTSRWASGADIQYL.

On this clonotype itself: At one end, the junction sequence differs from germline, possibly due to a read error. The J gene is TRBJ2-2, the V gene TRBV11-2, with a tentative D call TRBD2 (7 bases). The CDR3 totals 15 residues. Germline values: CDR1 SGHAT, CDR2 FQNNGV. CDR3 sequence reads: CASSWEGGPTGELFF. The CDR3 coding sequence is TGTGCCAGTAGCTGGGAGGGGGGGCCCACCGGGGAGCTGTTTTTT.

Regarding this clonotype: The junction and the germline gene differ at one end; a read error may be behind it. CDR3 sequence: CTSSPLKGGTDTQYF. The DNA for the CDR3 is TGCACCAGCAGTCCATTAAAGGGGGGCACAGATACGCAGTATTTT. The chain links TRBV28 to TRBJ2-3, with a weak D call TRBD1 (6 bases). The CDR3 spans 15 residues. Germline CDR1 reads MDHEN; CDR2 reads SYDVKM.

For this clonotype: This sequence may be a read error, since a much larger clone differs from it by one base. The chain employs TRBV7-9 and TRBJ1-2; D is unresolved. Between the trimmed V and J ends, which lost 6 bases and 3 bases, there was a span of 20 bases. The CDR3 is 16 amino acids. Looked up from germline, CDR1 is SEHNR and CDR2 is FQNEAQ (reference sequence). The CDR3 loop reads CASSPPRVRVDYGYTF. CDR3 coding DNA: TGTGCCAGCAGTCCACCAAGGGTGCGGGTCGACTATGGCTACACCTTC. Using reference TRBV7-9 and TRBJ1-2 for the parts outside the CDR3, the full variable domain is DTGVSQNPRHKITKRGQNVTFRCDPISEHNRLYWYRQTLGQGPEFLTYFQNEAQLEKSRLLSDRFSAERPKGSFSTLEIQRTEQGDSAMYLCASSPPRVRVDYGYTFGSGTRLTVV.

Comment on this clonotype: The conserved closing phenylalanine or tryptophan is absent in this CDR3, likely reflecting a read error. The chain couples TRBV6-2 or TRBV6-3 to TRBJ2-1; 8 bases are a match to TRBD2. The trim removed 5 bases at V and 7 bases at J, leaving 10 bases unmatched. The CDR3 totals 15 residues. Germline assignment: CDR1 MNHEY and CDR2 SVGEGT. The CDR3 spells CASSPGLGNKNEQFV. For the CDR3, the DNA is TGTGCCAGCAGTCCGGGACTAGGCAATAAGAATGAGCAGTTCGTC.